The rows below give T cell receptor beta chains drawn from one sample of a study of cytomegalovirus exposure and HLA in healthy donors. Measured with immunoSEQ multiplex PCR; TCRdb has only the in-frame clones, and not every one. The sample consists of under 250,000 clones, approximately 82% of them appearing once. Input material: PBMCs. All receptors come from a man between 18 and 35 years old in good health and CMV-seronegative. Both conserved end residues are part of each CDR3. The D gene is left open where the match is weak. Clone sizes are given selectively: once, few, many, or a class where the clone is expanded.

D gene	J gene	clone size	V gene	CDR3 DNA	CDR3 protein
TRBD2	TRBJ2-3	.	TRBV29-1	TGCAGCGTTGGTTCGGTACCTAGCGGGACGGGTACGCAGTATTTT	CSVGSVPSGTGTQYF
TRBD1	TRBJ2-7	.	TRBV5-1	TGCGCCAGCAGCCCCCGACAGGGGTCTAGCTCCTACGAGCAGTACTTC	CASSPRQGSSSYEQYF
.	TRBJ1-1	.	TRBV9	TGTGCCAGCAGCGCCAACCTACAGGGTGGTGGAACTGAAGCTTTCTTT	CASSANLQGGGTEAFF
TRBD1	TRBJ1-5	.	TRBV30	TGTGCCTGGGGGACAGGGGTCCATAGCAATCAGCCCCAGCATTTT	CAWGTGVHSNQPQHF
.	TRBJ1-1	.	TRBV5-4	TGTGCCAGCAGCCCCACCGGGGGGGGGCGACGGACTGAAGCTTTCTTT	CASSPTGGGRRTEAFF
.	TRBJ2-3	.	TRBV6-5	TGTGCCAGCAGGGCGGGCAATACGCAGTATTTT	CASRAGNTQYF
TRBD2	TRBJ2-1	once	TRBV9	TGTGCCAGCAGCGGCGGGCTAGCGGGATTCACTGAGCAGTTCTTC	CASSGGLAGFTEQFF
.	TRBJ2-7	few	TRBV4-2	TGTGCCAGCAGCCAAGAAATCCTAGCCGGAGGACTTTTTGGCTACGAGCAGTACTTC	CASSQEILAGGLFGYEQYF
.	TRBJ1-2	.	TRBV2	TGTGCCAGCAGAGGGGGGGCAAGTGGCTACACCTTC	CASRGGASGYTF
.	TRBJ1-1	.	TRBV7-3	TGTGCCAGCAGCTTACAGGGGTTCATGAACACTGAAGCTTTCTTT	CASSLQGFMNTEAFF
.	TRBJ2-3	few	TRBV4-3	TGCGCCAGCAGCCAACCTAGCACAGATACGCAGTATTTT	CASSQPSTDTQYF
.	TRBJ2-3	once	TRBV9	TGTGCCAGCAGCACAGACATGGGCACAGATACGCAGTATTTT	CASSTDMGTDTQYF
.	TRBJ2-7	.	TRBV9	TGTGCCAGCAGCTCAACCGGGACACGGGACGAGCAGTACTTC	CASSSTGTRDEQYF
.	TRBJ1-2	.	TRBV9	TGTGCCAGCAGCAACGAGGGACTTGGCTACACCTTC	CASSNEGLGYTF
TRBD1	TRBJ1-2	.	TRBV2	TGTGCCAGCAGAGGGGACAGGCCCACCTTC	CASRGDRPTF
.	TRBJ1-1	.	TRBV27	TGTGCCAGCACCCTTGGAGGGGCCGCTGAAGCTTTCTTT	CASTLGGAAEAFF
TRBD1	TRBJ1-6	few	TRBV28	TGTGCCATCGTTTCCGGGACAGGGAACTCACCCCTCCACTTT	CAIVSGTGNSPLHF
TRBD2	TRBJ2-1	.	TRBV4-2	TGTGCCAGCAGCCAAGACCTGGTACTAGCGGGTCGGAGTGAGCAGTTCTTC	CASSQDLVLAGRSEQFF
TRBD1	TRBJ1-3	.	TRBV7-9	TGTTCCAGCAGCCCCGATCCGGGACAGGGATCTGGAAACACCATATATTTT	CSSSPDPGQGSGNTIYF
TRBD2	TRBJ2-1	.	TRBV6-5	TGTGCCAGCGCAGCTAGCGGCAATGAGCAGTTCTTC	CASAASGNEQFF
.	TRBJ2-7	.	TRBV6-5	TGTGCCAGCAGCTCGACCGGGGGACTCTTCGAGCAGTACTTC	CASSSTGGLFEQYF
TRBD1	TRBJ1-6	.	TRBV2	TGTGCCAGCAGTGGGGACAGTAGGAAGGGTTCACCCCTCCACTTT	CASSGDSRKGSPLHF
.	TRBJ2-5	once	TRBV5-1	TGCGCCAGCACGAGGGAGGAAAGGGCTCTCCAAGAGACCCAGTACTTC	CASTREERALQETQYF